This TCR beta chain was observed in a study of identical twins. Overall study results and limits: Reduced insertions were recorded for abundant cord blood beta clonotypes, with no such pattern in memory repertoires.

Template switching supplied a universal primer site; unique molecular identifiers were carried on the cDNA. TCRdb reanalysed the 5' RACE reads using MiXCR and keeps one entry per CDR3 protein. The sample lists 400,000 to 550,000 distinct CDR3 sequences, 14% occurring once. Healthy Caucasian individuals made up all the donors. In regard to this clonotype: The antigen is undetermined.

Looked up from germline, CDR1 is LNHDA and CDR2 is SQIVND (reference sequence). CDR3 length equals 16 residues. The ends were cut back, 7 bases at V and 0 bases at J, with 16 bases in the middle. The same data also went into a second study, on yellow fever vaccine responses in identical twins.

The chain has TRBV19 and TRBJ1-5; D not certain. The sequence came from a woman aged 18-29 years in good health. The sequenced sample was CD4+ T cells sorted from blood. The CDR3 region has the DNA TGTGCCAGTAACCCCATGAATGTGTATAGCAATCAGCCCCAGCATTTT. Translation: CASNPMNVYSNQPQHF.